The next 2 T cell receptor beta chains were all read from a single sample in a study of T cells in localized non-small cell lung cancer. TCRdb's copy holds only in-frame clones and misses some; the assay was immunoSEQ multiplex PCR. The table has about 52,000 clones, about 88% seen once; the top ten hold about a sixth. Material: PBMCs, obtained before any cancer treatment. The origin of the receptors is a female donor with stage II lung adenocarcinoma.

The chain carries TRBV19 and TRBJ1-3, with TRBD1 matching 8 bases. The CDR3 covers 15 residues. The germline V gene has CDR1 LNHDA and CDR2 SQIVND (reference sequence). Trimming took 0 bases from V and 2 from J; bases not matched to a gene: 0. As DNA, the CDR3 is TGTGCCAGTAGTATAGACAGGGGGCCTGGAAACACCATATATTTT. It codes for CASSIDRGPGNTIYF.

This clone was recorded once. The V gene is TRBV4-2, the J gene TRBJ2-7, with 7 bases aligning to TRBD1. The CDR3 runs 15 residues. V dropped 1 base and J dropped 3; count of bases not matched to a gene: 6. Germline values: CDR1 LGHNA, CDR2 YNFKEQ. The CDR3 sequence: CASSQGYRGYYEQYF. The CDR3 DNA follows: TGTGCCAGCAGCCAAGGGTACAGGGGTTACTACGAGCAGTACTTC.